This passage covers 24 T cell receptor beta chains from one sample sequenced in a study of cytomegalovirus exposure and HLA in healthy donors. The PCR made use of 60 Vbeta and 13 Jbeta primers. Assay used: immunoSEQ multiplex PCR; TCRdb lists only in-frame clones, some missing. This sample has fewer than 200,000 clones, with approximately 77% found just once. Sequenced input: PBMCs. Every receptor here comes from a man under 40 in good health and CMV-seropositive.

This clone was counted once. The chain is built from TRBV28 and TRBJ2-7, with a tentative D call TRBD2 (7 bases). V lost 6 bases and J 4 bases, leaving 16 bases between the germline ends. The length of the CDR3 is 14 residues. The germline CDR1 and CDR2 sequences are MDHEN and SYDVKM. In DNA form, the CDR3 reads TGTGCCAGCAGAGAGAAGGGGGGGGGTTACGAGCAGTACTTC. This codes for CASREKGGGYEQYF.

The CDR3: CASSANMNTEAFF. The CDR3 nucleotides are TGTGCCAGCAGCGCCAACATGAACACTGAAGCTTTCTTT. The rearrangement links TRBV7-3 to TRBJ1-1; D call uncertain. CDR1 SGHTA and CDR2 FQGTGA come from the germline V gene. The CDR3 is 13 amino acids. Trimming left V 5 bases short and J 0 bases short, with 7 bases between.

This chain links TRBV5-6 with TRBJ2-7; possibly TRBD2 for D (5 bases). Trimming pared 4 bases from V and 3 bases from J, leaving 11 bases between. There are 13 residues in the CDR3. Germline V gives CDR1 SGHDT, CDR2 YYEEEE. In DNA, the CDR3 is TGTGCCAGCAGCCGAACCGGGGACTACGAGCAGTACTTC. It is translated as CASSRTGDYEQYF.

This chain uses TRBV15 with TRBJ2-3; D gene ambiguous. The CDR3 loop spans 15 amino acids. V lost 1 base and J 2 bases, leaving 10 bases between the germline ends. The V gene's germline CDR1 is LNHNV and CDR2 YYDKDF (reference sequence). The DNA of the CDR3 is TGTGCCACCAGCAGAGTAAACGGAGCCACAGATACGCAGTATTTT. It yields the protein CATSRVNGATDTQYF.

This chain uses TRBV30 with TRBJ2-7; perhaps TRBD1 as D (5 bases). The germline V gene encodes CDR1 GTSNPN and CDR2 SVGIG (reference sequence). Trimming took off 2 bases at V and 5 bases at J, with 13 bases between the two ends. This CDR3 region has 13 residues. CDR3 DNA: TGTGCCTGGAGTATAGGGGAATCCAACGAGCAGTACTTC. Translating it yields CAWSIGESNEQYF.

The rearrangement links TRBV6-5 to TRBJ1-5; no firm D call. Germline V lookup: CDR1 MNHEY, CDR2 SVGAGI. This CDR3 region has 13 residues. V was cut by 0 bases and J by 12 bases, with 12 bases left in between. The CDR3 DNA reads TGTGCCAGCAGTTACTCGTCGCGGAGTTTCCAGCATTTT. Its translation: CASSYSSRSFQHF.

This sequence joins TRBV19 and TRBJ2-7, with 10 bases that match TRBD1. J gave up 4 bases and V 4 bases, and 10 bases lay outside the gene matches. The CDR3 contains 16 residues. The germline V gene has CDR1 LNHDA and CDR2 SQIVND (reference sequence). The CDR3 DNA is TGTGCCAGTAGTAAACCGGGACAGGGGAATGGGTACGAGCAGTACTTC. As protein: CASSKPGQGNGYEQYF.

This clone has a single count. V and J are TRBV5-1 and TRBJ2-7, with 7 bases fitting TRBD1. The CDR3 extends over 13 amino acids. CDR1 and CDR2 (germline): SGHRS, YFSETQ. The J segment lost 4 bases and the V segment lost 4 bases, leaving 5 bases of the junction unmatched. In DNA form, the CDR3 reads TGCGCCAGCAGCCGGGACAGCGAGTACGAGCAGTACTTC. It codes for CASSRDSEYEQYF.

The chain has TRBV19 and TRBJ2-3; 7 bases match TRBD2. Germline values: CDR1 LNHDA, CDR2 SQIVND (reference sequence). This CDR3 comprises 16 residues. V trimming: 5 bases; J trimming: 4 bases; junction bases outside the gene matches: 12. In DNA form, the CDR3 reads TGTGCCAGTAGTCCGAGACTAGCCCAGGCGGCAGATACGCAGTATTTT. This sequence encodes CASSPRLAQAADTQYF.

This CDR3 is CASSEDSGTGGRAEAFF. In DNA form, the CDR3 reads TGTGCCAGCAGTGAAGACTCCGGGACAGGGGGAAGGGCTGAAGCTTTCTTT. The J gene is TRBJ1-1, the V gene TRBV2; 11 bases line up with TRBD1. The CDR3 has 17 residues. Germline values: CDR1 SNHLY, CDR2 FYNNEI. J gave up 6 bases and V 1 base, and 10 bases lay outside the gene matches.

This clone appeared a few times. The J gene is TRBJ2-1, the V gene TRBV7-3; D unclear. The V gene's germline CDR1 is SGHTA and CDR2 FQGTGA. The CDR3 runs to 13 residues. Trimming cost V 2 bases and J 10 bases, with 12 bases left between them. The CDR3 nucleotides are TGTGCCAGCAGCTTAGAGGTCCAACAAGAGCAGTTCTTC. This sequence encodes CASSLEVQQEQFF.

The rearrangement links TRBV4-1 to TRBJ2-1; 8 positions agree with TRBD2. The CDR3 has 16 amino acids. Germline values: CDR1 MGHRA, CDR2 YSYEKL. The ends lost 1 base at V and 3 bases at J; junction bases unmatched: 5. CDR3 residues: CASSQVMSGGYNEQFF. DNA for the CDR3: TGCGCCAGCAGCCAAGTTATGAGCGGGGGCTACAATGAGCAGTTCTTC.

This clone has more than one count but fewer than ten. This rearrangement joins TRBV4-1 to TRBJ1-2; D might be TRBD1 (6 bases). This CDR3 is built from 15 residues. The germline V gene encodes CDR1 MGHRA and CDR2 YSYEKL. Trimming took off 3 bases at V and 3 bases at J, with 14 bases between the two ends. The CDR3 sequence: CASSQSRGGDYGYTF. The CDR3 DNA is TGCGCCAGCAGCCAGAGTCGAGGGGGAGACTATGGCTACACCTTC.

The rearrangement joins TRBV19 to TRBJ1-1; no reliable D call. Trimming removed 4 bases from V and 5 bases from J, with 20 bases in between. The CDR3 has 16 amino acids. The V gene's germline CDR1 is LNHDA and CDR2 SQIVND (reference sequence). CDR3 in amino acids: CASSTSNGILLTEAFF. CDR3 coding DNA: TGTGCCAGTAGTACAAGCAACGGGATCCTGCTTACTGAAGCTTTCTTT.

This chain links TRBV27 with TRBJ2-3; maybe TRBD2 (6 bases). There are 13 residues in the CDR3. Between the trimmed V and J ends, which lost 5 bases and 4 bases, there was a span of 10 bases. Germline V gene sequence: CDR1 MNHEY, CDR2 SMNVEV (reference sequence). In DNA form, the CDR3 reads TGTGCCAGCAGTCCACTAGCTTCAGATACGCAGTATTTT. Its translation: CASSPLASDTQYF.

The rearrangement links TRBV28 to TRBJ2-1; TRBD1 matches 10 bases. CDR3 length: 13 residues. CDR1 is MDHEN, CDR2 SYDVKM, per germline. The V and J ends lost 10 bases and 8 bases, in that order; junction bases with no gene match: 8. CDR3 amino acids: CATRTGGFYEQFF. The CDR3 DNA sequence: TGTGCCACCCGGACAGGGGGATTCTATGAGCAGTTCTTC. Using reference TRBV28 and TRBJ2-1 for the parts outside the CDR3, the full variable domain is DVKVTQSSRYLVKRTGEKVFLECVQDMDHENMFWYRQDPGLGLRLIYFSYDVKMKEKGDIPEGYSVSREKKERFSLILESASTNQTSMYLCATRTGGFYEQFFGPGTRLTVL.

The chain is built from TRBV2 and TRBJ2-2; D may be TRBD2 (5 bases). Germline loops: CDR1 SNHLY, CDR2 FYNNEI. The CDR3 extends over 16 amino acids. V lost 4 bases and J lost 4, with 16 bases in between. CDR3 nucleotides: TGTGCCAGCAGTGCTACTAGTCGGATTAGCACCGGGGAGCTGTTTTTT. It translates to CASSATSRISTGELFF.

The chain uses TRBV5-1 and TRBJ1-5, with 8 nucleotides matching TRBD1. The CDR3 totals 15 residues. V shed 4 bases and J 4 bases; nucleotides not matched to a gene: 7. Germline lookup yields CDR1 SGHRS and CDR2 YFSETQ. The CDR3 spells CASSLLTGGNQPQHF. The CDR3 DNA reads as TGCGCCAGCAGCCTGCTCACAGGGGGGAATCAGCCCCAGCATTTT.

This chain links TRBV6-6 with TRBJ2-5; D is ambiguous. V lost 6 bases and J 5 bases, leaving 19 bases between the germline ends. This CDR3 is 15 amino acids long. Per the germline V gene, CDR1 is MNHNY and CDR2 is SVGAGI (reference sequence). The CDR3 spells CASSPPTEKRETQYF. The DNA for the CDR3 is TGTGCCAGCAGCCCCCCGACGGAGAAGAGGGAGACCCAGTACTTC.

The V gene is TRBV30, the J gene TRBJ1-2; D ambiguous. The CDR3 has 15 amino acids. Deletions cut 4 bases from V and 3 bases from J, with 18 bases between. Germline-derived CDR1 and CDR2 are GTSNPN and SVGIG (reference sequence). This CDR3 reads CAWTAGVAFYYGYTF. In nucleotides, the CDR3 is TGTGCCTGGACCGCCGGGGTAGCTTTCTACTATGGCTACACCTTC.

This chain joins TRBV7-2 and TRBJ2-7, with TRBD1 identical over 7 bases. Germline lookup yields CDR1 SGHTA and CDR2 FQGNSA. The ends lost 5 bases at V and 2 bases at J; junction bases unmatched: 6. CDR3 length: 14 amino acids. The CDR3 DNA reads TGTGCCAGCAGCCCCAGACAGGGCCCCTACGAGCAGTACTTC. This sequence encodes CASSPRQGPYEQYF.

The chain combines TRBV5-1 with TRBJ2-5; possibly TRBD2 for D (5 bases). Germline lookup yields CDR1 SGHRS and CDR2 YFSETQ. CDR3 length: 13 amino acids. V shed 2 bases and J shed 11 bases, with 16 bases lying between them. The CDR3 reads CASSFGSGLEQYF. CDR3 nucleotides: TGCGCCAGCAGCTTTGGGTCGGGGTTGGAGCAGTACTTC. Supplemented by reference TRBV5-1 and TRBJ2-5, the full variable domain reads KAGVTQTPRYLIKTRGQQVTLSCSPISGHRSVSWYQQTPGQGLQFLFEYFSETQRNKGNFPGRFSGRQFSNSRSEMNVSTLELGDSALYLCASSFGSGLEQYFGPGTRLLVL.

DNA for the CDR3: TGTGCCAACGAGGGGGTCTATGGCTACACCTTC. It translates to CANEGVYGYTF. The chain links TRBV7-9 to TRBJ1-2; D possibly corresponds to TRBD1 (6 bases). V dropped 10 bases and J dropped 4 bases, with 10 bases sitting between them. Germline V gene data show CDR1 as SEHNR and CDR2 as FQNEAQ (reference sequence). This CDR3 spans 11 amino acids.

V gene TRBV30 combines with J gene TRBJ1-2, with D possibly being TRBD1 (5 bases). The CDR3 totals 13 residues. V was cut by 0 bases and J by 3 bases, with 8 bases left in between. CDR1 and CDR2 from the germline V gene are GTSNPN and SVGIG (reference sequence). In DNA, the CDR3 is TGTGCCTGGAGTGTGGGCAGGGACTATGGCTACACCTTC. Translated, it gives CAWSVGRDYGYTF.